This T cell receptor (beta chain) was recorded in a study of CXCR3-negative and CXCR3-positive naive CD8 T cells. Study-wide background: Approximately 130 million TRB reads were obtained in total, which works out to about 1.5 +/- 0.3 million per library. Study-wide findings and caveats: Naive CXCR3-positive cells had TRB CDR3s more hydrophobic than those of CXCR3-negative naive cells. Each naive subset displayed comparably high diversity, whereas memory CD8+ cells displayed much lower diversity. Naive subsets had comparable surface CD5; TCR strength was inferred from TRB CDR3 properties. Similar TRBV-TRBJ usage characterized naive CXCR3-negative and CXCR3-positive cells; memory cells differed.

The libraries of TRB cDNA were constructed through 5' RACE using UMI labels. TCRdb re-called the 5' RACE reads and gives one entry per CDR3 protein, without DNA. Its table records about 50,000 distinct CDR3 sequences. This CDR3 contains 14 residues. Germline CDR1 is SQVTM and CDR2 is ANQGSEA. With respect to this clonotype: Its antigen is not known.

Sequenced input: naive CXCR3+ CD8+ T cells from blood. Stated subset: CD45RO-CCR7+CD27+CD95- naive CD8+ T cells expressing CXCR3 (TNR3+). The clonotype was recovered from a human donor in good health. Some clones in this sample may be carry-over from other donors' samples. V gene TRBV29-1 combines with J gene TRBJ2-1; TCRdb outputs TRBD2, but without DNA this stays unchecked. This CDR3 reads CSAIPSGGANEQFF.